The rows below give T cell receptor beta chains drawn from one sample of a study of shared clonotypes between healthy human individuals. Assay: immunoSEQ multiplex PCR; the TCRdb copy retains only in-frame clones and omits some. The sample carries roughly 2.2 million clones, 92% recorded once. The specimen sequenced was naive CD4+ T cells from PBMCs. Receptors were obtained from a man aged 18 to 29 in good health. Some clones in this sample may be carry-over from other donors' samples. CDR3s include the opening cysteine and the closing phenylalanine or tryptophan. D genes are given only for firm matches. Only some rows state a clone size, as once, few, many or a class for expanded clones.

V gene,clone size,D gene,J gene,CDR3 DNA,CDR3 protein
TRBV19,once,.,TRBJ1-2,TGTGCCAGTAGTATCTCTCCGACAGGCGCAGTAGAATTTGGCTACACCTTC,CASSISPTGAVEFGYTF
TRBV10-3,.,.,TRBJ2-7,TGTGCCATCAGTAGAGACGGAACCCCCACCTACGAGCAGTACTTC,CAISRDGTPTYEQYF
TRBV5-6,.,.,TRBJ2-1,TGTGCCAGCAGCCTGGGACCGGCGAGCTCCTACAATGAGCAGTTCTTC,CASSLGPASSYNEQFF
TRBV27,.,TRBD1,TRBJ1-4,TGTGCCAGCAGTACACAGGGGGCCTTTAATGAAAAACTGTTTTTT,CASSTQGAFNEKLFF
TRBV2,.,.,TRBJ1-1,TGTGCCAGCAGTGAAAAAGGGGCTGGGGCGCCTGAAGCTTTCTTT,CASSEKGAGAPEAFF
TRBV20-1,.,.,TRBJ2-7,TGCAGTGCTAGAGGAAGTTACGAGCAGTACTTC,CSARGSYEQYF
TRBV5-1,.,TRBD1,TRBJ2-2,TGCGCCAGCAGCTTGGACAGGGGGAGACCAAACACCGGGGAGCTGTTTTTT,CASSLDRGRPNTGELFF
TRBV6-5,.,.,TRBJ2-2,TGTGCCAGCACCAAACCAGGAAACACCGGGGAGCTGTTTTTT,CASTKPGNTGELFF
TRBV7-9,.,.,TRBJ2-5,TGTGCCAGCAGCTTCGGCTATGGGTACCAAGAGACCCAGTACTTC,CASSFGYGYQETQYF
TRBV28,.,.,TRBJ1-4,TGTGCCAGCAGCCCTGTTAGTGAAAAACTGTTTTTT,CASSPVSEKLFF
TRBV2,.,.,TRBJ2-7,TGTGCCAGCAGGGGAATCTCCGGGGAGCAGTACTTC,CASRGISGEQYF
TRBV28,.,.,TRBJ2-7,TGTGCCAGCAGTACGGGACGAGGGTACGAGCAGTACTTC,CASSTGRGYEQYF
TRBV2,.,.,TRBJ1-1,TGTGCCAGCATCAAGGACGCCACTGAAGCTTTCTTT,CASIKDATEAFF
TRBV28,few,.,TRBJ1-4,TGTGCCAGCAGCCTCGTGGAGAAGAATGAAAAACTGTTTTTT,CASSLVEKNEKLFF
TRBV6-5,.,.,TRBJ1-3,TGTGCCAGCAAGCGGGGGACAACCTCTGGAAACACCATATATTTT,CASKRGTTSGNTIYF
TRBV5-1,.,.,TRBJ2-1,TGCGCCAGCAGCCTAAATTCCAATGAGCAGTTCTTC,CASSLNSNEQFF
TRBV30,few,.,TRBJ1-1,TGTGCCTGGACCCCTAGAGGGGAATACACTGAAGCTTTCTTT,CAWTPRGEYTEAFF
TRBV9,.,TRBD1,TRBJ2-1,TGTGCCAGCAGCGGCGGGACAGGGGCCTACAATGAGCAGTTCTTC,CASSGGTGAYNEQFF
TRBV19,.,TRBD2,TRBJ2-7,TGTGCCAGTAGCAGCCCAGGAGGACTAGCGGGCGAGCAGTACTTC,CASSSPGGLAGEQYF
TRBV28,.,.,TRBJ2-7,TGTGCCAGCAGCCAAAGTGGAGGGAGCGGCGAGCAGTACTTC,CASSQSGGSGEQYF
TRBV5-1,once,TRBD2,TRBJ2-5,TGCGCCAGCAGCGGTAGCGGGGGGGAGACCCAGTACTTC,CASSGSGGETQYF
TRBV28,.,.,TRBJ1-1,TGTGCCAGCAGTTTAATCGGGGCTCGGACTGAAGCTTTCTTT,CASSLIGARTEAFF
TRBV6-6,.,.,TRBJ2-7,TGTGCCAGCAGTAAATTTAGTGGGAGCTCCTACGAGCAGTACTTC,CASSKFSGSSYEQYF
TRBV9,.,.,TRBJ2-7,TGTGCCAGCAGCGAAAGGGGGATCGGGTACGAGCAGTACTTC,CASSERGIGYEQYF